This T cell receptor beta chain was captured by sequencing in a study of CD8 T cells in ankylosing spondylitis. Study-wide findings and caveats: Ankylosing spondylitis blood appeared to be characterized by a TCR beta motif of roughly eight highly homologous variants.

This clonotype was picked up many times. The antigen is unknown. Each TCR beta library was made by quantitative 5'-RACE that incorporated molecular barcodes. Each CDR3 protein gets one entry after TCRdb re-called the 5' RACE reads with MiXCR. There are some 200,000 distinct CDR3 sequences in the sample; around 24% occur only once, and under 8% lies in the top ten. Material for sequencing was blood, either unsorted or a sorted T cell fraction (not recorded which). This TCR came from a male donor with ankylosing spondylitis or in good health (not recorded which).

The CDR3 coding sequence is TGTGCCAGCAGCGTAGGAACTAGCGGGCAAGAGACCCAGTACTTC. It is translated as CASSVGTSGQETQYF. This sequence joins TRBV9 and TRBJ2-5, with 9 bases fitting TRBD2. This CDR3 region has 15 residues. Unmatched junction bases numbered 2, after V lost 0 bases and J lost 2 bases. The germline V gene has CDR1 SGDLS and CDR2 YYNGEE.